The clone carrying this TCR beta chain occurred a few times. Its antigen is not known. In germline, CDR1 is WSHSY, CDR2 SAAADI. V shed 0 bases and J shed 0 bases, with 13 bases lying between them. The CDR3 is 17 amino acids. The sample comes from a study of regulatory T cells in long-lasting Graves disease. Points from the study as a whole: More public clonotypes were shared by persistent patients (fewer than 3,000) than by new patients (about 970).

Building of the TCR beta libraries involved iRepertoire HTBI primers and Arm-PCR of CDR3 regions. One entry per CDR3 protein, called by TCRdb with MiXCR from the multiplex PCR reads. Here the sample spans 400,000 to 500,000 distinct CDR3 sequences, 15% to 20% being singletons. The time point denotes: newly diagnosed GD, antithyroid drugs for less than 3 months. There was RNA extracted from PBMCs, and the TCR library was made from it. This sample also belongs to another study, concerning T cells in Graves' hyperthyroidism and ophthalmopathy. That publication notes: The blood repertoire included most of the expanded thyroid clonotypes above 0.001.

Sequenced material: peripheral blood mononuclear cells (PBMCs), taken at new diagnosis, from a patient treated with antithyroid drugs. The rearrangement uses TRBV10-2 and TRBJ2-3; D possibly corresponds to TRBD2 (6 bases). The TCR originated in a woman aged 18-29 years with Graves disease. This chain's CDR3 is CASSESGPGLSTDTQYF. The CDR3 nucleotides are TGCGCCAGCAGTGAGTCTGGGCCGGGACTGAGCACAGATACGCAGTATTTT.